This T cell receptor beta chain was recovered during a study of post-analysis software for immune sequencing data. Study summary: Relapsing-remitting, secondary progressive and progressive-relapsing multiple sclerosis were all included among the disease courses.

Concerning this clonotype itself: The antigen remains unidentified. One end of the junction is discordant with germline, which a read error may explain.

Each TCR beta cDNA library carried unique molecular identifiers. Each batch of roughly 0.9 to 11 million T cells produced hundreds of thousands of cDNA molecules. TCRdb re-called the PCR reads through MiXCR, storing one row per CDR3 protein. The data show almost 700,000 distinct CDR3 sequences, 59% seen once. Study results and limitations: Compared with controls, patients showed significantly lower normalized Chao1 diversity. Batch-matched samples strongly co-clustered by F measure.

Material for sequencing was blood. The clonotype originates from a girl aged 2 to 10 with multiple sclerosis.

The CDR3 nucleotides read TGTGCCAGCACCAAGGGACTAGGCGGGCTGAGCACAGATGCGCAATATTTT. Protein sequence: CASTKGLGGLSTDAQYF. The chain has TRBV12-3 or TRBV12-4 and TRBJ2-3, with 8 bases aligning to TRBD2. The CDR3 loop spans 17 amino acids.